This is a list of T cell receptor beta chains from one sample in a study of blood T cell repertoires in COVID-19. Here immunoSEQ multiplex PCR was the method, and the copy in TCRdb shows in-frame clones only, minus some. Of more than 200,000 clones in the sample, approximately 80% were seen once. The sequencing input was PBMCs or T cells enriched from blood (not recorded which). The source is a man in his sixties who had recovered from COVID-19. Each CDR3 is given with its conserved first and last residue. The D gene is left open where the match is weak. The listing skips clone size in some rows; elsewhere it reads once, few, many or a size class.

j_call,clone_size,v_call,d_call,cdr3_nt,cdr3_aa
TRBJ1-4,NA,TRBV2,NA,TGTGCCAGCAGAGAGACAGAAAAACTGTTTTTT,CASRETEKLFF
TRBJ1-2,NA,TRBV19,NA,TGTGCCAGTAGTATAGATGGCCCTTACTATGGCTACACCTTC,CASSIDGPYYGYTF
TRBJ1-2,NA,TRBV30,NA,TGTGCCTGGAGTAGTGCGGGAACTAACTATGGCTACACCTTC,CAWSSAGTNYGYTF
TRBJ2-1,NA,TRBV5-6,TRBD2,TGTGCCAGCAGCTTGGAACAGACTAGCGGGGGACTCTTC,CASSLEQTSGGLF
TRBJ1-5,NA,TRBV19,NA,TGTGCCAGTAGCGCCCGCATCGGGGGGGGCAATCAGCCCCAGCATTTT,CASSARIGGGNQPQHF
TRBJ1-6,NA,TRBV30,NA,TGTGCCTGGAGTTCTCAGGGAAGTAGCAATTCACCCCTCCACTTT,CAWSSQGSSNSPLHF
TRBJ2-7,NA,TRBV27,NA,TGTGCCAGCAGTCAATGGACCGATAGCGTGCAGTACTTC,CASSQWTDSVQYF
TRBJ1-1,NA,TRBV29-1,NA,TGCAGCGTGGGCGACCAGGCGAACACTGAAGCTTTCTTT,CSVGDQANTEAFF
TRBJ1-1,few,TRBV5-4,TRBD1,TGTGCCAGCAGCGGGCCTCCGACAGGGGGCTTCAACACTGAAGCTTTCTTT,CASSGPPTGGFNTEAFF
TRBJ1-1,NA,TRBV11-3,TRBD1,TGTGCCAGCAGCAGGGAGGGACAGGTGAAAAACACTGAAGCTTTCTTT,CASSREGQVKNTEAFF
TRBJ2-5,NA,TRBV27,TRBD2,TGTGCCAGCAGTTATATTAGCGGGGGATTGGAGACCCAGTACTTC,CASSYISGGLETQYF
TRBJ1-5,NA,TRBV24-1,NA,TGTGCCACCAGTGGTCGGGATAGCAATCAGCCCCAGCATTTT,CATSGRDSNQPQHF
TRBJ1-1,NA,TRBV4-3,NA,TGCGCCAGCAGCCACGGCCAGTCGCAGGTCACTGAAGCTTTCTTT,CASSHGQSQVTEAFF
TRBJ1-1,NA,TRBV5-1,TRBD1,TGCGCCAGCAGCTTCGCAGGGGGCAAGGGCGACACTGAAGCTTTCTTT,CASSFAGGKGDTEAFF
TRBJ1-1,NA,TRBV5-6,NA,TGTGCCAGCAGCCCAGGCCAGCACACTGAAGCTTTCTTT,CASSPGQHTEAFF
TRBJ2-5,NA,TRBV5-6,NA,TGTGCCAGCAGCTTGGTAGGGGGGGCGAGGCAAGAGACCCAGTACTTC,CASSLVGGARQETQYF
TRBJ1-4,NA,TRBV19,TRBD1,TGTGCCAGTAACCCATCGGGACAGAATGAAAAACTGTTTTTT,CASNPSGQNEKLFF
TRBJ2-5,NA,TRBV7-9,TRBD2,TGTGCCAGCAGCTTTCAGCGGGGCGCCACGTTCCAAGAGACCCAGTACTTC,CASSFQRGATFQETQYF
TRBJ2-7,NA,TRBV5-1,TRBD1,TGCGCCAGCAGCTTGACCGGGACAGGGGACTACGAGCAGTACTTC,CASSLTGTGDYEQYF
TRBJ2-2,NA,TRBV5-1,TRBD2,TGCGCCAGCAGCATAGGACTAGCGTTCGGGGAGCTGTTTTTT,CASSIGLAFGELFF
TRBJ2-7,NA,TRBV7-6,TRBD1,TGTGCCAGCAGCCGTGGCCGGGACAGCGTCTACGAGCAGTACTTC,CASSRGRDSVYEQYF
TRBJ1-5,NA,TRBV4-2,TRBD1,TGTGCCAGCAGCCAAGAGGTCCGGACAGGGAATCAGCCCCAGCATTTT,CASSQEVRTGNQPQHF
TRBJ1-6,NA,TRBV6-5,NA,TGTGCCAGCACCCCACAGGTGTCCCATAATTCACCCCTCCACTTT,CASTPQVSHNSPLHF
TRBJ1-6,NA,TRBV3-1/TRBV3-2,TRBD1,TGTGCCAGCAGCCGAGGACAGGGCTATAATTCACCCCTCCACTTT,CASSRGQGYNSPLHF
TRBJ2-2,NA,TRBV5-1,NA,TGCGCCAGCAGCTTGACCGCGGGGAGAGGCACCGGGGAGCTGTTTTTT,CASSLTAGRGTGELFF
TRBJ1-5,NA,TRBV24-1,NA,TGTGCCACCAGTGATGAGGGGGGGCGTCGGCATTTT,CATSDEGGRRHF
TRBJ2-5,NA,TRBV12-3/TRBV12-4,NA,TGTGCCAGCAGTCTCTCTTCCGAGACCCAGTACTTC,CASSLSSETQYF
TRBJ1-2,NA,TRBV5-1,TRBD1,TGCGCCAGCAGCTCCAGACAGGGGGCTGGTGGCTACACCTTC,CASSSRQGAGGYTF
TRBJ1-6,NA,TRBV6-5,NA,TGTGCCAGCAGCCGACAGGTTGTTAATTCACCCCTCCACTTT,CASSRQVVNSPLHF
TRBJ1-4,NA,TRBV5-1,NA,TGCGCCAGCAGCGACACCAGGGTCCCAGATGGAAAACTGTTTTTT,CASSDTRVPDGKLFF
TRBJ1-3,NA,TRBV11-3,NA,TGTGCCAGCAGCATCACTGGAAACACCATATATTTT,CASSITGNTIYF
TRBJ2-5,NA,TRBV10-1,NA,TGCGCCAGCAGTGAGCGGGGGGCCGGTGAGACCCAGTACTTC,CASSERGAGETQYF
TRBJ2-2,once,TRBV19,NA,TGTGCCAGTAGTCCCCAGCGGGCGGACACCGGGGAGCTGTTTTTT,CASSPQRADTGELFF
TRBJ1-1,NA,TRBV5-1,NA,TGCGCCAGCAGCTCATCAGGTATCCCTGAAGCTTTCTTT,CASSSSGIPEAFF
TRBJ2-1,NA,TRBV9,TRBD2,TGTGCCAGCAGCGTAGAACTAGCGGGGGGCAATGAGCAGTTCTTC,CASSVELAGGNEQFF
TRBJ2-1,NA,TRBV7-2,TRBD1,TGTGCCAGCAGCCAGGGACAGTACAATGAGCAGTTCTTC,CASSQGQYNEQFF
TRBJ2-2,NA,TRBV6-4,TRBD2,TGTGCCAGCAGTGATAGCGGGGGTGCTACCGGGGAGCTGTTTTTT,CASSDSGGATGELFF
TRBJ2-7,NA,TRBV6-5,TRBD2,TGTGCCAGCACCAGGCGGGGGGCCACCTACGAGCAGTACTTC,CASTRRGATYEQYF
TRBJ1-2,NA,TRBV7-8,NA,TGTGCCAGCAGCTTAGACCGGCGTCAGGGTTCAGGCTACACCTTC,CASSLDRRQGSGYTF
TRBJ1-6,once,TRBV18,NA,TGTGCCAGCTCACAGGACACGAGTGATTCACCCCTCCACTTT,CASSQDTSDSPLHF
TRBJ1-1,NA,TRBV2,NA,TGTGCCAGCAGCTCCCTATCGGAAGCTTTCTTT,CASSSLSEAFF